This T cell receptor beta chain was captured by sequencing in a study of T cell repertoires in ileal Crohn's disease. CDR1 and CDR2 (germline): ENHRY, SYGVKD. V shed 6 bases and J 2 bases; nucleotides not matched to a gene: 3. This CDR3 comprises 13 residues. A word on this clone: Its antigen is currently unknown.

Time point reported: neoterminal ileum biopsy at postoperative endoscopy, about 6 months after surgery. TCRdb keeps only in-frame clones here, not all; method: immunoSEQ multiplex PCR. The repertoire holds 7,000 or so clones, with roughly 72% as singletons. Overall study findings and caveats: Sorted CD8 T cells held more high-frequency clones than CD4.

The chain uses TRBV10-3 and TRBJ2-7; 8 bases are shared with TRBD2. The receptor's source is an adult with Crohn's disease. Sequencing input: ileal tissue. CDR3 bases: TGTGCCATCAGACGGGGGGGACCCTACGAGCAGTACTTC. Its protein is CAIRRGGPYEQYF.